This T cell receptor (beta chain) emerged from a study of T cell responses to AZD1222 COVID-19 vaccine. Study-wide points: Spike-specific TCR depth and breadth grew after two AZD1222 doses. At study baseline, merely several AZD1222 recipients were seropositive. Only after the peak T cell response were repertoires sampled.

Trimming stripped 5 bases from V and 5 bases from J, with 13 bases between. Per the germline V gene, CDR1 is SGHRS and CDR2 is YFSETQ. The CDR3 sequence is 14 residues long. Note on this clone: The antigen is undetermined.

Assay: immunoSEQ multiplex PCR; the TCRdb copy retains only in-frame clones and omits some. The sample has some 160,000 clones; about nine tenths are singletons. This sequence joins TRBV5-1 and TRBJ1-4; D may be TRBD1 (5 bases). Sequencing was performed on peripheral blood, taken on day 0 of AZD1222 vaccination. The clonotype was recovered from an adult in good health. Written as DNA, the CDR3 is TGCGCCAGCAGACAGGTTAACGGGAATGAAAAACTGTTTTTT. This sequence encodes CASRQVNGNEKLFF.